This paragraph reports one T cell receptor beta chain. The antigen remains undetermined. Germline CDR1 and CDR2: MNHEY and SVGAGI. This CDR3 has 13 amino acids. Trimming took off 3 bases at V and 5 bases at J, with 8 bases between the two ends. The data derive from a study of T cell responses to AZD1222 COVID-19 vaccine. Study findings and constraints: The donor group comprised mostly white British people and more females; the analysis possibly underestimated clonal diversity. Increases in Spike-specific TCR breadth and depth were seen after two AZD1222 doses. Spike-wide coverage was observed for vaccine-associated CD4 TCRs, with dominant responses at 160-218 and 743-854.

Repertoires were generated with immunoSEQ multiplex PCR, while TCRdb's copy carries only in-frame clones and drops some. Of under 150,000 clones in the sample, 84% were seen once. Both about-4-week and about-12-week second-dose recipients were combined. This material consisted of peripheral blood, taken 28 days after the second AZD1222 dose. The gene calls are TRBV6-5 and TRBJ2-1; D gene ambiguous. The TCR sequence derives from an adult who received the AZD1222 COVID-19 vaccine. The CDR3 DNA is TGTGCCAGCAGTTATGTGATCGACAATGAGCAGTTCTTC. It specifies CASSYVIDNEQFF.